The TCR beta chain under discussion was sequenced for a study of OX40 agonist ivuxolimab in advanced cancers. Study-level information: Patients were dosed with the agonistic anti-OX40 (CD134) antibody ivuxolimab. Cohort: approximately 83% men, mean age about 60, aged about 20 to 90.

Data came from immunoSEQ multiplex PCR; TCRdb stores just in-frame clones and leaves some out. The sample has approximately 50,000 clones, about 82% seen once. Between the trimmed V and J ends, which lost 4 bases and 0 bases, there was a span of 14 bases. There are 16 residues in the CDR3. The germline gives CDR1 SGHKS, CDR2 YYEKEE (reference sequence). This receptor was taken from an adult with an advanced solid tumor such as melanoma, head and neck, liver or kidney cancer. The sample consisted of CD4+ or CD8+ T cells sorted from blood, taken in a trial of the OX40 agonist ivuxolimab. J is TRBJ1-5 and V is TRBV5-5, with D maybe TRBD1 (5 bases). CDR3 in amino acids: CASSLHWGGSNQPQHF. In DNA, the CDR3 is TGTGCCAGCAGCCTCCATTGGGGGGGTAGCAATCAGCCCCAGCATTTT.